The 10 T cell receptor beta chains below were found in one sample sequenced in a study of early T cells in non-severe SARS-CoV-2 infection. TCRdb used MiXCR to reprocess the 5' RACE reads, holding one entry per CDR3 protein. Of fewer than 100,000 distinct CDR3 sequences in the sample, 12% are singletons; the top ten hold approximately 3.6%. The sequencing sample was made of whole blood. The receptors originated from an adult who was a healthcare worker with PCR-confirmed SARS-CoV-2 infection or an uninfected control (not recorded which).

The chain is built from TRBV29-1 and TRBJ2-2, with a weak D call TRBD1 (6 bases). The CDR3 consists of 11 residues. Trimming took off 7 bases at V and 6 bases at J, with 9 bases between the two ends. Germline V CDR1 and CDR2: SQVTM, ANQGSEA. The DNA for the CDR3 is TGCAGCGCGGACAGTGCCGGGGAGCTGTTTTTT. Translating it yields CSADSAGELFF.

Only a few counts were recorded for this clonotype. The J gene is TRBJ2-1, the V gene TRBV12-5; D uncertain. The CDR3 extends over 12 amino acids. Trimming cost V 6 bases and J 6 bases, with 9 bases left between them. The germline CDR1 and CDR2 sequences are LGHNT and FRNRAP. CDR3 DNA: TGTGCTAGTGGCCCGAAACTCAATGAGCAGTTCTTC. This sequence encodes CASGPKLNEQFF.

V and J are TRBV7-3 and TRBJ1-1, with D possibly TRBD1 on 5 matching bases. The germline CDR1 and CDR2 sequences are SGHTA and FQGTGA. Deletions cut 6 bases from V and 1 base from J, with 9 bases between. The CDR3 runs 13 residues. CDR3 DNA sequence: TGTGCCAGCAGTCAAGGGGCGAACACTGAAGCTTTCTTT. The encoded protein is CASSQGANTEAFF.

This clonotype was recorded many times. V is TRBV3-1 and J is TRBJ2-2; 10 bases line up with TRBD2. V lost 4 bases to trimming and J lost 0 bases; unmatched junction nucleotides: 8. Germline V gene sequence: CDR1 LGHDT, CDR2 YNNKEL (reference sequence). This CDR3 has 18 residues. The CDR3 region is CASSRPLAGIANTGELFF. The CDR3 DNA reads TGTGCCAGCAGCCGACCACTAGCGGGGATCGCGAACACCGGGGAGCTGTTTTTT.

This clonotype was detected many times. This rearrangement joins TRBV7-3 to TRBJ2-1; D is uncertain. The V gene lost 1 base and the J gene lost 2 bases, with 6 bases spanning the gap. CDR3 length: 14 amino acids. CDR1 and CDR2 from the germline V gene are SGHTA and FQGTGA. The CDR3 sequence: CASSLSHPYNEQFF. In DNA form, the CDR3 reads TGTGCCAGCAGCTTAAGTCACCCCTACAATGAGCAGTTCTTC.

This clonotype was counted a few times. The rearrangement joins TRBV6-5 to TRBJ1-1, with no clear D. The ends were cut back, 7 bases at V and 2 bases at J, with 17 bases in the middle. Germline V gene data show CDR1 as MNHEY and CDR2 as SVGAGI. The CDR3 runs to 15 residues. The CDR3 region has the DNA TGTGCCAGCACTTCCACTGGCTATCTAAACACTGAAGCTTTCTTT. Amino acid sequence: CASTSTGYLNTEAFF.

This clonotype was counted between two and nine times. This chain connects TRBV6-5 to TRBJ2-7; tentatively, D is TRBD2 (5 bases). The CDR3 extends over 13 amino acids. The V and J ends lost 8 bases and 2 bases respectively, with 13 bases between them. Looked up from germline, CDR1 is MNHEY and CDR2 is SVGAGI. The CDR3 is CASRIGLAYEQYF. The CDR3 DNA follows: TGTGCCAGCCGAATCGGACTTGCCTACGAGCAGTACTTC.

In its sample, this clonotype was seen many times. The rearrangement joins TRBV27 to TRBJ1-6; a weak D match, TRBD1 (5 bases). The CDR3 is 18 residues long. Germline-derived CDR1 and CDR2 are MNHEY and SMNVEV (reference sequence). Trimming shortened V by 5 bases and J by 8 bases, and 25 bases separated the two germline ends. The CDR3 here is CASSIFGGATVYDSPLHF. The CDR3 coding sequence is TGTGCCAGCAGTATCTTCGGAGGGGCAACGGTATATGATTCACCCCTCCACTTT.

The chain has TRBV6-1 and TRBJ2-1, with 9 positions matching TRBD1. Trimming took 5 bases from V and 6 from J; bases not matched to a gene: 8. Per the germline V gene, CDR1 is MNHNS and CDR2 is SASEGT. The CDR3 contains 15 residues. CDR3 sequence: CASSRAVTGGNEQFF. As DNA, the CDR3 is TGTGCCAGCAGTAGGGCTGTGACAGGGGGCAATGAGCAGTTCTTC.

V and J are TRBV7-8 and TRBJ1-4; no clear D gene. Per the germline V gene, CDR1 is SGHVS and CDR2 is FQNEAQ. Trimming removed 4 bases at V and 4 bases at J, with 22 bases between. There are 18 residues in the CDR3. The CDR3: CASSSRLGAPEVNEKLFF. The CDR3 DNA is TGTGCCAGCAGCTCCCGCCTTGGTGCGCCAGAGGTTAATGAAAAACTGTTTTTT.